The entry below describes one T cell receptor (beta chain). Antigen unknown. TCRdb fed the RT-PCR reads into MiXCR, producing one record per CDR3 protein. This table has roughly 710,000 distinct CDR3 sequences, approximately 14% appearing once. This entry comes from a study of response to subunit inactivated influenza vaccine. There are 16 residues in the CDR3. The J segment lost 0 bases and the V segment lost 4 bases, leaving 10 bases of the junction unmatched. Germline V lookup: CDR1 SGHRS, CDR2 YFSETQ. Findings of the study overall: Authors suggested seasonal influenza vaccinations each recruit few new T cells.

The receptor was isolated from a man aged 45-60 years who received an inactivated influenza vaccine. The starting material was PBMCs from blood, obtained approximately 15 days before vaccination. The J gene is TRBJ2-7, the V gene TRBV5-1; TRBD2 aligns across 7 bases. The CDR3 loop is CASSPASGGFSYEQYF. For the CDR3, the DNA is TGCGCCAGCAGCCCGGCTTCCGGGGGGTTCTCCTACGAGCAGTACTTC.